This TCR beta chain was recovered during a study of monozygotic twins with inflammatory bowel disease. Study-level findings and limits: Different subtypes (of T cells) could not be told apart from one another. Immunosuppressive treatments differing between patients may have added repertoire variability.

Note on this clonotype: Its antigen is unknown.

The CDR3 loop spans 14 amino acids. The germline gives CDR1 MNHNS, CDR2 SASEGT. Each TCR library used roughly 3,500 ng of total RNA. The template-switching step introduced UMIs that carried a 6-nucleotide sample barcode. From its re-call of the 5' RACE reads, TCRdb lists each CDR3 protein once, without DNA. The table for this sample gives a few hundred thousand distinct CDR3 sequences. Sequencing was done on a sample of blood. The genes are TRBV6-1 and TRBJ1-6. The clonotype originates from a human donor with ulcerative colitis or Crohn's disease, or a healthy co-twin of an affected twin (not recorded which). The CDR3 sequence: CASTQHVINSPLHF.